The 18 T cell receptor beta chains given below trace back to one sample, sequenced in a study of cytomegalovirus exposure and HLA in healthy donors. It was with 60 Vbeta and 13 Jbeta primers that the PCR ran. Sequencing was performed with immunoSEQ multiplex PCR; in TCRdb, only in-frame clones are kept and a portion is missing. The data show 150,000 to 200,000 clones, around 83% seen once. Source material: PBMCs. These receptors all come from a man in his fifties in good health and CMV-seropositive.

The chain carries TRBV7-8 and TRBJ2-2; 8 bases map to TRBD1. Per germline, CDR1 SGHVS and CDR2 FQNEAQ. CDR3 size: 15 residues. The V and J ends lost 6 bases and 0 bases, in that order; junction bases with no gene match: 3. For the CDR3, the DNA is TGTGCCAGCAGACAGGGGGACGCGAACACCGGGGAGCTGTTTTTT. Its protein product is CASRQGDANTGELFF.

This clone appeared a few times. The CDR3 DNA follows: TGCGCCAGCAGCTTGTCGCGGGGGCCCTCCTACAATGAGCAGTTCTTC. Its protein product is CASSLSRGPSYNEQFF. This rearrangement joins TRBV5-1 to TRBJ2-1; weak D call: TRBD2 (7 bases). CDR1 and CDR2 (germline): SGHRS, YFSETQ. The germline V and J ends were trimmed by 1 base and 0 bases, with 11 bases remaining between them. The CDR3 totals 16 residues.

CDR3 loop: CASFSGWRNEQFF. CDR3 nucleotide sequence: TGCGCCAGCTTCTCAGGGTGGCGCAATGAGCAGTTCTTC. V is TRBV5-1 and J is TRBJ2-1; D might be TRBD1 (5 bases). Trimming shortened V by 7 bases and J by 6 bases, and 14 bases separated the two germline ends. Germline CDR1 and CDR2: SGHRS and YFSETQ. The length of the CDR3 is 13 residues.

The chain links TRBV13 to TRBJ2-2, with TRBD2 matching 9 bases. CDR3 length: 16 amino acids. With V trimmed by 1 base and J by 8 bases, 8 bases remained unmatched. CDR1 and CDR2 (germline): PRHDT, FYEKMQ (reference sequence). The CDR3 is CASSLALVAGVGELFF. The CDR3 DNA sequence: TGTGCCAGCAGCTTAGCCCTCGTAGCGGGAGTTGGGGAGCTGTTTTTT.

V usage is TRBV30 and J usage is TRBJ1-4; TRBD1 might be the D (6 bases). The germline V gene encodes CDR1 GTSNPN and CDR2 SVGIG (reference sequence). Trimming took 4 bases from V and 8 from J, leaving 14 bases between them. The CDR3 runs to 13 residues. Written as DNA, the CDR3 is TGTGCCTGGACGGCCAGGGGAGGGGAAAAACTGTTTTTT. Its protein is CAWTARGGEKLFF.

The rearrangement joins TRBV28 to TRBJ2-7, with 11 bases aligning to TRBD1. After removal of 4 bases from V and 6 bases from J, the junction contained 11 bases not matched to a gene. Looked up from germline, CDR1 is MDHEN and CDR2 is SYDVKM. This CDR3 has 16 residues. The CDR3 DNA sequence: TGTGCCAGCAGTTCGTCTCCGGGACAGGGGGAAGTCGAGCAGTACTTC. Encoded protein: CASSSSPGQGEVEQYF. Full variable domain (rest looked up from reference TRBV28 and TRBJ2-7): DVKVTQSSRYLVKRTGEKVFLECVQDMDHENMFWYRQDPGLGLRLIYFSYDVKMKEKGDIPEGYSVSREKKERFSLILESASTNQTSMYLCASSSSPGQGEVEQYFGPGTRLTVT.

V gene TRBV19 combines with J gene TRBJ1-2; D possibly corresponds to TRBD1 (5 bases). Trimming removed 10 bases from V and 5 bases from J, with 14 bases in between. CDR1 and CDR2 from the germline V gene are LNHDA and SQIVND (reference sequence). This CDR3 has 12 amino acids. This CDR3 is CATTTGLYGYTF. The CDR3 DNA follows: TGTGCCACTACAACAGGTCTATATGGCTACACCTTC. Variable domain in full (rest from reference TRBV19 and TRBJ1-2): DGGITQSPKYLFRKEGQNVTLSCEQNLNHDAMYWYRQDPGQGLRLIYYSQIVNDFQKGDIAEGYSVSREKKESFPLTVTSAQKNPTAFYLCATTTGLYGYTFGSGTRLTVV.

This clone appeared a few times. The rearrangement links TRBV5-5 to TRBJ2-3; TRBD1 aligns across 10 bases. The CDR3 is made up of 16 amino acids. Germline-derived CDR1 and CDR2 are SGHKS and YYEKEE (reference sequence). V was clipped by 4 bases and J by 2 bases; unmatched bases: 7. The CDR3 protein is CASSVGTGAYTDTQYF. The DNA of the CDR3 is TGTGCCAGCAGCGTGGGGACAGGGGCGTACACAGATACGCAGTATTTT. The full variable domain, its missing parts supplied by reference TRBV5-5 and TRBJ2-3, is DAGVTQSPTHLIKTRGQQVTLRCSPISGHKSVSWYQQVLGQGPQFIFQYYEKEERGRGNFPDRFSARQFPNYSSELNVNALLLGDSALYLCASSVGTGAYTDTQYFGPGTRLTVL.

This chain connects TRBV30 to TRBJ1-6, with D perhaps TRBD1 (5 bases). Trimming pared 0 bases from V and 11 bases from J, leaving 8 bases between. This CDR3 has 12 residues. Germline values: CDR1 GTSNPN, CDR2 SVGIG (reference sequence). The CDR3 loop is CAWSVQGPPLHF. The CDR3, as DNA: TGTGCCTGGAGTGTTCAGGGTCCACCCCTCCACTTT.

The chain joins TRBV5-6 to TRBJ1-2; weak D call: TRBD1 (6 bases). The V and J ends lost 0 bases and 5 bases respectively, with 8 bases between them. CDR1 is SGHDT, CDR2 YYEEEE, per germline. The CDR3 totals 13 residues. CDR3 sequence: CASSLGTAYGYTF. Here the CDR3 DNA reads TGTGCCAGCAGCTTGGGGACAGCTTATGGCTACACCTTC.

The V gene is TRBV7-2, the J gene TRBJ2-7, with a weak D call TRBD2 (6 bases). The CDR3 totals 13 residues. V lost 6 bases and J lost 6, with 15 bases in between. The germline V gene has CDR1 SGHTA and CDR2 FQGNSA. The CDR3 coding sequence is TGTGCCAGCAGGGGGGGTATGAATAGCGAGCAGTACTTC. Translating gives CASRGGMNSEQYF. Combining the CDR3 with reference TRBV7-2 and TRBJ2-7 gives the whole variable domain GAGVSQSPSNKVTEKGKDVELRCDPISGHTALYWYRQSLGQGLEFLIYFQGNSAPDKSGLPSDRFSAERTGGSVSTLTIQRTQQEDSAVYLCASRGGMNSEQYFGPGTRLTVT.

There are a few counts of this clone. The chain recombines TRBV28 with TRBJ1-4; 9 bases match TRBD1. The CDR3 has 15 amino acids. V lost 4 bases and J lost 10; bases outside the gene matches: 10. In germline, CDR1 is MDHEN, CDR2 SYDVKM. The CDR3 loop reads CASSSPGTGTGKLFF. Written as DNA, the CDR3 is TGTGCCAGCAGTTCGCCCGGGACAGGGACGGGAAAACTGTTTTTT.

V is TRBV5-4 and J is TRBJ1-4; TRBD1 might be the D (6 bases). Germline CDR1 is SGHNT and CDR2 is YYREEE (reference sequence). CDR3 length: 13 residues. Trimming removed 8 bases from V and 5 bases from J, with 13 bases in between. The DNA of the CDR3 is TGTGCCAGTTCGGACAGTCCCAATGAAAAACTGTTTTTT. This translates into CASSDSPNEKLFF.

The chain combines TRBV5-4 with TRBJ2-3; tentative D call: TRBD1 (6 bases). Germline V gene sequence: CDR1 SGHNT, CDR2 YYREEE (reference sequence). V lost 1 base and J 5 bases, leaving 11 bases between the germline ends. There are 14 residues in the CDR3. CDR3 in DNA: TGTGCCAGCAGCTTGTGGGGGCGTATAGATACGCAGTATTTT. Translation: CASSLWGRIDTQYF.

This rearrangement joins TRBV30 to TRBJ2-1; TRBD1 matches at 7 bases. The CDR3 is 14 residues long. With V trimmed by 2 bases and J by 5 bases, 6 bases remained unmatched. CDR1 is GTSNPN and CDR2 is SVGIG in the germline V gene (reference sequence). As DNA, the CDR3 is TGTGCCTGGAGTAAGTGGGACAGAAACAATGAGCAGTTCTTC. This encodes CAWSKWDRNNEQFF.

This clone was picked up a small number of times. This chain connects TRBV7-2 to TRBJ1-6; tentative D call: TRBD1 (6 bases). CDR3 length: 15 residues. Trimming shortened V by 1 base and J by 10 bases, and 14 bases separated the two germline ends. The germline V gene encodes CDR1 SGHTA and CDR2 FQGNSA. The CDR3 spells CASSLDSGQSSPLHF. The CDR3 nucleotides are TGTGCCAGCAGCTTAGATTCCGGACAGTCCTCACCCCTCCACTTT.

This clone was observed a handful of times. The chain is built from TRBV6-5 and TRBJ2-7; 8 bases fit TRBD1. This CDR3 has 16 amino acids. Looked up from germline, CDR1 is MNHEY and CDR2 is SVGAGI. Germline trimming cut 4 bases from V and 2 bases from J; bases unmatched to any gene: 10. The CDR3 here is CASSWSPGTGAYEQYF. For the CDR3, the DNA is TGTGCCAGCAGTTGGAGCCCCGGGACAGGAGCCTACGAGCAGTACTTC.

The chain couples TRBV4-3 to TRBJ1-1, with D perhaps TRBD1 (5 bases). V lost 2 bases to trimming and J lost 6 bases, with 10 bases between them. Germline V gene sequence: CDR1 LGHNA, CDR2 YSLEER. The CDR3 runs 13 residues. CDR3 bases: TGCGCCAGCAGCCAATTACAGGAGTCTGAAGCTTTCTTT. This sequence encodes CASSQLQESEAFF.